This entry features one TCR beta chain sequence. The antigen remains unidentified. Germline and genes here are mouse. With the read ending 1 residue before the CDR3 end, the germline J gene is used to fill in that end. Libraries were prepared by immunoSEQ multiplex PCR; TCRdb keeps only in-frame clonotypes and omits some of them. The sample carries thousands of clones, about 62% recorded once. This entry belongs to a study of tissue T cells after allogeneic stem cell transplantation. Study results and caveats: Few T cell clones were shared across patients, but motif clusters showed tissue-specific shared signatures.

The CDR3 runs to 15 residues. V lost 5 bases and J lost 0, with 12 bases in between. Germline V gene data show CDR1 as SNHLY and CDR2 as FYNGKV (reference sequence). The sequence was obtained from a female BALB/c mouse in good health. The MHC haplotype of the strain is H2-d. Sequenced: gut tissue. The chain couples TRBV3 to TRBJ2-3; weak D call: TRBD1 (6 bases). The CDR3 bases that were read are TGTGCCAGCAGCGACCCGGGACATAGTGCAGAAACGCTGTAT. Protein sequence: CASSDPGHSAETLY. The whole CDR3 region reads CASSDPGHSAETLYF.